This record concerns one TCR beta chain sequence. Sequencing used immunoSEQ multiplex PCR; TCRdb keeps in-frame clones, though not all of them. The sample has some 230,000 clones, around 83% seen once. This entry is derived from a study of blood T cell repertoires in COVID-19. The overall study: Sample material is recorded as cDNA or gDNA derived from T cells, B-cell-depleted T cells, or PBMCs.

The trim removed 2 bases at V and 5 bases at J, leaving 5 bases unmatched. The CDR3 loop spans 14 amino acids. Germline V lookup: CDR1 SGHTA, CDR2 FQGNSA. Sequencing input: peripheral blood. The origin of this receptor is a woman aged 45 to 65 with acute or convalescent COVID-19. J is TRBJ2-7 and V is TRBV7-2; 8 bases fit TRBD1. CDR3 sequence reads: CASSLRQGADEQYF. The CDR3 DNA reads as TGTGCCAGCAGCTTACGGCAGGGGGCGGACGAGCAGTACTTC.